What follows are 16 T cell receptor beta chains derived from one specimen sequenced in a study of blood T cell repertoires in COVID-19. Profiling relied on immunoSEQ multiplex PCR, and the TCRdb table lists in-frame clones only, not all of them. The data show under 200,000 clones, about four fifths seen once. The sequencing sample was made of PBMCs or T cells enriched from blood (not recorded which). The source is a woman aged 55 to 70 who had recovered from COVID-19.

The chain employs TRBV5-4 and TRBJ2-5, with 12 bases fitting TRBD2. Trimming removed 4 bases from V and 3 bases from J; junction bases left unmatched: 4. This CDR3 has 15 amino acids. Germline V CDR1 and CDR2: SGHNT, YYREEE (reference sequence). The CDR3 bases are TGTGCCAGCAGCCCGCGACTAGCGGGGGAAGAGACCCAGTACTTC. This translates into CASSPRLAGEETQYF.

The chain employs TRBV5-1 and TRBJ1-1, with 8 bases identical to TRBD1. Germline assignment: CDR1 SGHRS and CDR2 YFSETQ. The V and J ends lost 4 bases and 2 bases, in that order; junction bases with no gene match: 10. This CDR3 is 16 amino acids long. For the CDR3, the DNA is TGCGCCAGCAGCACCCCGGACAGGGTCGTTAACACTGAAGCTTTCTTT. This encodes CASSTPDRVVNTEAFF.

The chain links TRBV2 to TRBJ1-2; TRBD1 agrees at 9 bases. Germline trimming cut 6 bases from V and 7 bases from J; bases unmatched to any gene: 6. CDR3 length: 13 amino acids. Germline CDR1 reads SNHLY; CDR2 reads FYNNEI. The CDR3 spells CASRAGTGIGYTF. CDR3 DNA: TGTGCCAGCAGGGCCGGGACAGGGATTGGCTACACCTTC.

The chain uses TRBV18 and TRBJ2-1; 9 bases map to TRBD2. The CDR3 is 15 residues long. The ends lost 3 bases at V and 5 bases at J; junction bases unmatched: 5. CDR1 KGHSH and CDR2 LQKENI come from the germline V gene. CDR3 sequence: CASSPLSGGDNEQFF. CDR3 nucleotides: TGTGCCAGCTCACCCCTTAGCGGGGGAGACAATGAGCAGTTCTTC.

This chain uses TRBV10-1 with TRBJ2-1; the match to TRBD1 covers 8 bases. Germline CDR1 is WNHNN and CDR2 is SYGVQD (reference sequence). With 5 bases clipped from V and 5 bases from J, the junction kept 5 bases outside the gene matches. The CDR3 loop spans 14 amino acids. The CDR3 region has the DNA TGCGCCAGCAGTTCCGACAGGGGAAACAATGAGCAGTTCTTC. Its translation: CASSSDRGNNEQFF.

This chain uses TRBV18 with TRBJ1-5; tentatively, D is TRBD1 (5 bases). V gave up 9 bases and J gave up 5 bases, with 14 bases separating them. This CDR3 is built from 13 residues. The germline gives CDR1 KGHSH, CDR2 LQKENI. CDR3 amino acids: CASFDSFDQPQHF. CDR3 DNA sequence: TGTGCCAGTTTTGACAGCTTCGATCAGCCCCAGCATTTT.

The chain combines TRBV12-3 or TRBV12-4 with TRBJ2-7; weak D call: TRBD1 (7 bases). This CDR3 region has 13 residues. Trimming cost V 6 bases and J 3 bases, with 12 bases left between them. CDR3 in amino acids: CASSRGALYEQYF. The CDR3 nucleotides are TGTGCCAGCAGCAGGGGGGCGCTCTACGAGCAGTACTTC.

The rearrangement links TRBV14 to TRBJ1-6, with D maybe TRBD1 (5 bases). CDR3 length: 15 amino acids. V was pared by 3 bases and J by 5 bases, with 11 bases between. Germline V lookup: CDR1 SGHDN, CDR2 FVKESK. The CDR3 DNA sequence: TGTGCCAGCAGCCAGCGGACGGACAATAATTCACCCCTCCACTTT. As protein: CASSQRTDNNSPLHF.

V gene TRBV6-5 combines with J gene TRBJ2-5, with D tentatively TRBD1 (5 bases). The V gene's germline CDR1 is MNHEY and CDR2 SVGAGI. This CDR3 contains 13 residues. V was shortened by 8 bases and J by 1 base, with 11 bases between the two germline ends. The DNA of the CDR3 is TGTGCCAGCGGCCGTGACAGCCAAGAGACCCAGTACTTC. It specifies CASGRDSQETQYF.

This sequence joins TRBV10-2 and TRBJ2-1; 7 bases agree with TRBD1. V lost 6 bases to trimming and J lost 4 bases; unmatched junction nucleotides: 6. The germline V gene encodes CDR1 WSHSY and CDR2 SAAADI. The length of the CDR3 is 14 residues. The CDR3 reads CASSPGDSYNEQFF. Written as DNA, the CDR3 is TGCGCCAGCAGCCCCGGGGACAGTTACAATGAGCAGTTCTTC.

This sequence joins TRBV3-1 (or the pseudogene TRBV3-2) and TRBJ2-1; a possible D gene is TRBD1 (5 bases). The germline CDR1 and CDR2 sequences are LGHDT and YNNKEL (reference sequence). V shed 3 bases and J shed 3 bases, with 9 bases lying between them. The CDR3 sequence is 14 residues long. CDR3 amino acids: CASSHPQGYNEQFF. CDR3 DNA sequence: TGTGCCAGCAGCCATCCGCAGGGCTACAATGAGCAGTTCTTC.

Only a few counts were recorded for this clone. CDR3 nucleotide sequence: TGTGCCAGCAGCCTAGAGGCGGGGGGCGAAGGAGCTTTCTTT. It specifies CASSLEAGGEGAFF. This rearrangement joins TRBV7-8 to TRBJ1-1, with D tentatively TRBD1 (6 bases). Trimming left V 5 bases short and J 10 bases short, with 20 bases between. The CDR3 loop spans 14 amino acids. Germline lookup yields CDR1 SGHVS and CDR2 FQNEAQ.

This clone came up a few times. J is TRBJ1-5 and V is TRBV28, with TRBD1 identical over 7 bases. The CDR3 has 15 amino acids. Germline CDR1 and CDR2: MDHEN and SYDVKM. V shed 6 bases and J 3 bases; nucleotides not matched to a gene: 8. The CDR3 DNA sequence: TGTGCCAGCAGCCTGGTAGGACAGGACAATCAGCCCCAGCATTTT. Translation: CASSLVGQDNQPQHF.

This chain joins TRBV3-1 (or the pseudogene TRBV3-2) and TRBJ1-2; 10 positions agree with TRBD1. V dropped 4 bases and J dropped 8; count of bases not matched to a gene: 10. This CDR3 comprises 15 residues. The V gene's germline CDR1 is LGHDT and CDR2 YNNKEL (reference sequence). CDR3: CASSPRQGAFAGYTF. The CDR3 DNA follows: TGTGCCAGCAGCCCGAGACAGGGGGCGTTTGCGGGCTACACCTTC.

The rearrangement joins TRBV24-1 to TRBJ2-3, with D possibly TRBD1 on 5 matching bases. Germline CDR1 and CDR2: KGHDR and SFDVKD. This CDR3 has 14 residues. V was shortened by 6 bases and J by 2 bases, with 11 bases between the two germline ends. The CDR3 spells CATSFRASTDTQYF. CDR3 nucleotides: TGTGCCACCAGTTTCAGGGCTTCCACAGATACGCAGTATTTT.

The chain recombines TRBV12-3 or TRBV12-4 with TRBJ2-7, with D tentatively TRBD1 (5 bases). Trimming removed 2 bases at V and 5 bases at J, with 10 bases between. This CDR3 has 13 amino acids. The CDR3 reads CASSLRQGNEQYF. As DNA, the CDR3 is TGTGCCAGCAGTTTACGGCAGGGTAACGAGCAGTACTTC.